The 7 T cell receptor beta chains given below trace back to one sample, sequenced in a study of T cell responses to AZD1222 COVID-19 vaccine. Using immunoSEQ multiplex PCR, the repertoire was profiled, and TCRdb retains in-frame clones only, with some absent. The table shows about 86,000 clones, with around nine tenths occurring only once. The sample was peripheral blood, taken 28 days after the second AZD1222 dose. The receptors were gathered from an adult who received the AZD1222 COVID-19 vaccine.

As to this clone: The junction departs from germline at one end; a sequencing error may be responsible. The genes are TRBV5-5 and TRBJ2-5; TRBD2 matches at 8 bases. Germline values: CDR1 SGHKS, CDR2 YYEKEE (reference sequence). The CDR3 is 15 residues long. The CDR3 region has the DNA TGTGCCAGCAGCTTGACTAGCGGTAGCCAAGAGGCCCAGTACTTC. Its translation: CASSLTSGSQEAQYF.

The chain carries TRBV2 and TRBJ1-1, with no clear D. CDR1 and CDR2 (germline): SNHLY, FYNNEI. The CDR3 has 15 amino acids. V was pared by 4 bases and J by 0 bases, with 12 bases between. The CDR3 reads CASSGSRGVNTEAFF. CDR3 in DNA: TGTGCCAGCAGTGGTTCACGGGGAGTGAACACTGAAGCTTTCTTT.

The CDR3 nucleotides are TGCGCCAGCAAGAGGCGCGGGGAAGGGGAGCTGTTTTTT. It translates to CASKRRGEGELFF. This chain links TRBV10-2 with TRBJ2-2; weak D call: TRBD2 (6 bases). The CDR3 is 13 amino acids. Per the germline V gene, CDR1 is WSHSY and CDR2 is SAAADI. Trimming shortened V by 7 bases and J by 8 bases, and 14 bases separated the two germline ends.

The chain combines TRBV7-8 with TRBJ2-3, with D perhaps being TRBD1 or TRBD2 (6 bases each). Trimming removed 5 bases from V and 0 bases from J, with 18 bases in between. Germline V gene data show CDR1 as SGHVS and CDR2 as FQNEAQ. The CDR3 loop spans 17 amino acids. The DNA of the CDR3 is TGTGCCAGCAGCCCACAAGCCCGGGGGCTGAGCACAGATACGCAGTATTTT. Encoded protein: CASSPQARGLSTDTQYF.

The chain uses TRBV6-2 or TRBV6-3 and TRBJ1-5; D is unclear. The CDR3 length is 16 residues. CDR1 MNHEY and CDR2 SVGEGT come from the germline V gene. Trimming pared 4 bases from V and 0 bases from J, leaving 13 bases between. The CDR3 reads CASSWRGEYSNQPQHF. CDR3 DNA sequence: TGTGCCAGCAGTTGGCGGGGAGAATATAGCAATCAGCCCCAGCATTTT.

CDR3 DNA: TGCGCCAGCAGCGATAGAACAGGGGGCGGCGAAAAACTGTTTTTT. This gives the protein CASSDRTGGGEKLFF. The V gene is TRBV5-1, the J gene TRBJ1-4, with 9 bases matching TRBD1. Trimming at V came to 4 bases and at J to 8 bases, leaving 9 bases not matched to a gene. There are 15 residues in the CDR3. Per germline, CDR1 SGHRS and CDR2 YFSETQ. Based on the CDR3 plus reference TRBV5-1 and TRBJ1-4, the full variable domain is KAGVTQTPRYLIKTRGQQVTLSCSPISGHRSVSWYQQTPGQGLQFLFEYFSETQRNKGNFPGRFSGRQFSNSRSEMNVSTLELGDSALYLCASSDRTGGGEKLFFGSGTQLSVL.

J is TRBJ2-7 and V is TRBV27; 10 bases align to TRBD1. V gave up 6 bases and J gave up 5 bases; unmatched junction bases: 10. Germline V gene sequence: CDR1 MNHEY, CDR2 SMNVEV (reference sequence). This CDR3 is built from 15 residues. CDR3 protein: CASSMIGQGEHEQYF. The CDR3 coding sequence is TGTGCCAGCAGCATGATAGGACAGGGGGAACACGAGCAGTACTTC.